The T cell receptor (beta chain) described here comes from a study of blood T cells in healthy people across ages. For the second PCR, which ran for about 6 to 12 cycles, a sample-barcoded 5' primer and a J-beta primer mix were used. TCRdb itself ran the 5' RACE reads through MiXCR, one entry per CDR3 protein. The sample carries roughly 1.7 million distinct CDR3 sequences, roughly 30% recorded once. This clonotype appeared many times. CDR1 and CDR2 from the germline V gene are SQVTM and ANQGSEA. Trimming left V 3 bases short and J 7 bases short, with 19 bases between. The CDR3 extends over 14 amino acids.

The chain links TRBV29-1 to TRBJ2-7; D is possibly TRBD1 (5 bases). The specimen was blood. This TCR came from a woman under 40 in good health. CDR3: CSVEAQGAGREQYF. The CDR3 DNA reads TGCAGCGTTGAGGCCCAGGGCGCCGGGCGAGAGCAGTACTTC.